Included here is one TCR beta chain sequence, with context. These data come from a study of T cell changes during pregnancy in multiple sclerosis. V lost 4 bases, J lost 8 bases, and 16 bases stayed unmatched. Germline V gives CDR1 SGHTA, CDR2 FQGNSA. The CDR3 is made up of 16 amino acids. Generated by immunoSEQ multiplex PCR, the TCRdb table keeps only in-frame clones and is missing some. The sample holds about 75,000 clones, around 90% seen once. The starting material was peripheral blood, obtained in the first trimester of pregnancy. The clonotype originates from a female donor in good health, enrolled as a control in a pregnancy study. This rearrangement joins TRBV7-2 to TRBJ1-2, with TRBD1 identical over 7 bases. CDR3 region: CASSSNGLGTEGGYTF. The CDR3 DNA sequence: TGTGCCAGCAGCTCCAATGGCCTAGGGACAGAGGGCGGCTACACCTTC.